This is a list of T cell receptor beta chains from one sample in a study of regulatory T cells in long-lasting Graves disease. TCRdb processed the multiplex PCR reads anew with MiXCR; each CDR3 protein has one entry. Of fewer than 550,000 distinct CDR3 sequences in the sample, 16% are singletons; the top ten hold 23%. The data also belong to a second study, concerning T cells in Graves' hyperthyroidism and ophthalmopathy.

Material: peripheral blood mononuclear cells (PBMCs), obtained at new diagnosis, from a patient treated with antithyroid drugs. All receptors derive from a young woman with Graves disease. The CDR3 runs from the conserved cysteine through the conserved F or W. D genes are given only for firm matches. Some rows mark clone size as missing; the rest say once, few, many or name a class of expanded clone.

clone size: many; J gene: TRBJ2-7; V gene: TRBV7-2; D gene: .; CDR3 DNA: TGTGCCAGCAGCATCCACCAAACAGGTTTTGGATCCTACGAGCAGTACTTC; CDR3 protein: CASSIHQTGFGSYEQYF
clone size: .; J gene: TRBJ2-1; V gene: TRBV18; D gene: .; CDR3 DNA: TGTGCCAGCTCATTTCTGGGGACCAATGAGCAGTTCTTC; CDR3 protein: CASSFLGTNEQFF
clone size: many; J gene: TRBJ2-1; V gene: TRBV11-2; D gene: TRBD2; CDR3 DNA: TGTGCCAGCAGCTTAGATCACCCTAGCGGGAGTGGGGATGAGCAGTTCTTC; CDR3 protein: CASSLDHPSGSGDEQFF
clone size: many; J gene: TRBJ2-7; V gene: TRBV28; D gene: TRBD2; CDR3 DNA: TGTGCCAGCAGCCGGACTAGCGCTTACGAGCAGTACTTC; CDR3 protein: CASSRTSAYEQYF
clone size: many; J gene: TRBJ2-5; V gene: TRBV20-1; D gene: .; CDR3 DNA: TGCAGTGCTAGAGGACTATCGGGAGAGACGTGGGAGACCCAGTACTTC; CDR3 protein: CSARGLSGETWETQYF
clone size: few; J gene: TRBJ2-1; V gene: TRBV20-1; D gene: TRBD1; CDR3 DNA: TGCAGAGGAACCGGACAGGGGATGTTCAATGAGCAGTTCTTC; CDR3 protein: CRGTGQGMFNEQFF
clone size: many; J gene: TRBJ2-1; V gene: TRBV27; D gene: TRBD2; CDR3 DNA: TGTGCCACCCCGGGACTAGCGGGAGTTTACAATGAGCAGTTCTTC; CDR3 protein: CATPGLAGVYNEQFF
clone size: many; J gene: TRBJ2-3; V gene: TRBV7-2; D gene: TRBD2; CDR3 DNA: TGTGCCAGCAGCGGGACTAGCGGGACCCTCAGCACAGATACGCAGTATTTT; CDR3 protein: CASSGTSGTLSTDTQYF
clone size: .; J gene: TRBJ2-5; V gene: TRBV6-1; D gene: .; CDR3 DNA: TGTGCCAGCAGTGAGTCCCGGCATGGGGAGTTCTTC; CDR3 protein: CASSESRHGEFF
clone size: few; J gene: TRBJ1-1; V gene: TRBV10-3; D gene: TRBD1; CDR3 DNA: TGTGCCATCAGGGGACAGGGAACGGAAGACACTGAAGCTTTCTTT; CDR3 protein: CAIRGQGTEDTEAFF
clone size: few; J gene: TRBJ2-7; V gene: TRBV4-1; D gene: .; CDR3 DNA: TGCGCCAGCAGCCACAGAGAGGACCGGGACCAAGGCTACGAGCAGTACTTC; CDR3 protein: CASSHREDRDQGYEQYF